The source of this TCR beta chain is a study of cytomegalovirus exposure and HLA in healthy donors. Findings of the study overall: Earlier analysis yielded a pattern in which most TCR beta V segments were productive about 90% or about 30% of the time.

Per the germline V gene, CDR1 is SQVTM and CDR2 is ANQGSEA. V shed 7 bases and J shed 0 bases, with 12 bases lying between them. This CDR3 region has 14 residues. The PCR made use of 60 Vbeta and 13 Jbeta primers. The assay was immunoSEQ multiplex PCR, and TCRdb's table has in-frame clones only and misses some. The data show about 140,000 clones, approximately 82% seen once. With regard to this clone: Its antigen remains unknown.

Sequenced sample: PBMCs. The TCR comes from a man aged 35 to 55 in good health and CMV-seronegative. J is TRBJ2-2 and V is TRBV29-1; no firm D call. The CDR3 DNA sequence: TGCAGCGCACGAACACCATCGAACACCGGGGAGCTGTTTTTT. This encodes CSARTPSNTGELFF.